The next 20 T cell receptor beta chains were all read from a single sample in a study of cytomegalovirus exposure and HLA in healthy donors. The primer mix had 60 Vbeta and 13 Jbeta primers. The data were produced by immunoSEQ multiplex PCR, yet TCRdb's version contains in-frame clones alone and is incomplete. The data show roughly 250,000 clones, 80% to 90% seen once. Sequences were obtained from PBMCs. The receptor set was obtained from a woman in her thirties or forties in good health and CMV-seropositive.

J is TRBJ1-2 and V is TRBV6-5; D may be TRBD1 (6 bases). Germline V gene sequence: CDR1 MNHEY, CDR2 SVGAGI. V dropped 0 bases and J dropped 4 bases, with 12 bases sitting between them. The CDR3 is 15 residues long. CDR3 nucleotide sequence: TGTGCCAGCAGTTACTCGTCCCAGGGGACCTATGGCTACACCTTC. Translating gives CASSYSSQGTYGYTF.

The chain recombines TRBV27 with TRBJ2-3; 7 bases agree with TRBD2. CDR3 length: 14 residues. The V segment lost 10 bases and the J segment 1 base; nucleotides outside the gene matches: 8. Germline CDR1 reads MNHEY; CDR2 reads SMNVEV (reference sequence). This chain's CDR3 is CATRGLVGTDTQYF. DNA for the CDR3: TGTGCCACCCGCGGACTAGTGGGCACAGATACGCAGTATTTT.

This chain links TRBV6-5 with TRBJ1-1; D is ambiguous. The V and J ends lost 0 bases and 0 bases respectively, with 8 bases between them. Per the germline V gene, CDR1 is MNHEY and CDR2 is SVGAGI. The CDR3 runs 15 residues. CDR3 residues: CASSYSRDMNTEAFF. As DNA, the CDR3 is TGTGCCAGCAGTTACTCGCGAGATATGAACACTGAAGCTTTCTTT.

V usage is TRBV6-5 and J usage is TRBJ2-1; 14 nucleotides align to TRBD2. Looked up from germline, CDR1 is MNHEY and CDR2 is SVGAGI. The junction had 3 bases not matched to a gene; V was cut back by 4 bases and J by 7 bases. The CDR3 has 15 residues. The CDR3 DNA reads as TGTGCCAGCAGTTTAGGGACTAGCGGGAGAAATGAGCAGTTCTTC. Its protein product is CASSLGTSGRNEQFF.

The V call is TRBV19, the J call TRBJ1-1; 7 bases agree with TRBD1. The germline V gene has CDR1 LNHDA and CDR2 SQIVND (reference sequence). CDR3 length: 16 amino acids. V dropped 7 bases and J dropped 1; count of bases not matched to a gene: 12. The CDR3 loop reads CASTLPTGSRNTEAFF. CDR3 sequence (DNA): TGTGCCAGTACCCTGCCGACAGGGAGTCGGAACACTGAAGCTTTCTTT. Filled out from reference TRBV19 and TRBJ1-1, the complete variable domain reads DGGITQSPKYLFRKEGQNVTLSCEQNLNHDAMYWYRQDPGQGLRLIYYSQIVNDFQKGDIAEGYSVSREKKESFPLTVTSAQKNPTAFYLCASTLPTGSRNTEAFFGQGTRLTVV.

The chain links TRBV6-6 to TRBJ1-5; D uncertain. This CDR3 is 12 amino acids long. Germline assignment: CDR1 MNHNY and CDR2 SVGAGI (reference sequence). V gave up 6 bases and J gave up 4 bases, with 7 bases separating them. CDR3 region: CASRAENQPQHF. The CDR3 DNA reads as TGTGCCAGCAGGGCGGAGAATCAGCCCCAGCATTTT.

The gene calls are TRBV15 and TRBJ2-1; 13 bases line up with TRBD2. V was clipped by 0 bases and J by 5 bases; unmatched bases: 13. In germline, CDR1 is LNHNV, CDR2 YYDKDF (reference sequence). The CDR3 runs 20 residues. The CDR3 sequence is CATSRDRGTSGTRGNNEQFF. CDR3 sequence (DNA): TGTGCCACCAGCAGAGATCGGGGGACTAGCGGGACTCGGGGGAACAATGAGCAGTTCTTC. The whole variable domain, filled in from reference TRBV15 and TRBJ2-1, reads DAMVIQNPRYQVTQFGKPVTLSCSQTLNHNVMYWYQQKSSQAPKLLFHYYDKDFNNEADTPDNFQSRRPNTSFCFLDIRSPGLGDTAMYLCATSRDRGTSGTRGNNEQFFGPGTRLTVL.

The chain has TRBV30 and TRBJ2-5; D is unresolved. Germline V CDR1 and CDR2: GTSNPN, SVGIG (reference sequence). The CDR3 has 15 residues. With 0 bases removed from V and 2 bases from J, the gap between germline ends came to 13 bases. CDR3 protein: CAWSVLAAVQETQYF. Here the CDR3 DNA reads TGTGCCTGGAGTGTACTGGCGGCTGTTCAAGAGACCCAGTACTTC. The complete variable domain, with remaining parts taken from reference TRBV30 and TRBJ2-5, reads SQTIHQWPATLVQPVGSPLSLECTVEGTSNPNLYWYRQAAGRGLQLLFYSVGIGQISSEVPQNLSASRPQDRQFILSSKKLLLSDSGFYLCAWSVLAAVQETQYFGPGTRLLVL.

This clone was counted between two and nine times. V usage is TRBV11-3 and J usage is TRBJ2-7; D is uncertain. CDR1 and CDR2 (germline): SGHNT, YENEEA. Trimming shortened V by 4 bases and J by 0 bases, and 4 bases separated the two germline ends. The CDR3 has 12 amino acids. The CDR3 loop reads CASSSLSYEQYF. The CDR3 coding sequence is TGTGCCAGCAGCTCCCTCTCCTACGAGCAGTACTTC.

The J gene is TRBJ1-5, the V gene TRBV7-9; the D gene is possibly TRBD1 (6 bases). Germline V gene sequence: CDR1 SEHNR, CDR2 FQNEAQ (reference sequence). Trimming took off 5 bases at V and 4 bases at J, with 12 bases between the two ends. The CDR3 runs 14 residues. The CDR3 loop reads CASSQTQGNQPQHF. Here the CDR3 DNA reads TGTGCCAGCAGCCAAACACAGGGAAATCAGCCCCAGCATTTT.

J is TRBJ2-5 and V is TRBV29-1; D is ambiguous. In germline, CDR1 is SQVTM, CDR2 ANQGSEA. Trimming left V 0 bases short and J 5 bases short, with 7 bases between. The CDR3 covers 12 residues. The DNA of the CDR3 is TGCAGCGTTGAAGATCTGAGCGAGACCCAGTACTTC. The encoded protein is CSVEDLSETQYF. The full variable domain, completed using reference TRBV29-1 and TRBJ2-5, is SAVISQKPSRDICQRGTSLTIQCQVDSQVTMMFWYRQQPGQSLTLIATANQGSEATYESGFVIDKFPISRPNLTFSTLTVSNMSPEDSSIYLCSVEDLSETQYFGPGTRLLVL.

The CDR3 region is CASSQDSSGRFYEQYF. The CDR3 DNA reads TGCGCCAGCAGCCAAGATTCTAGCGGGAGATTCTACGAGCAGTACTTC. V is TRBV4-3 and J is TRBJ2-7, with 10 bases matching TRBD2. The CDR3 totals 16 residues. The germline CDR1 and CDR2 sequences are LGHNA and YSLEER. V shed 0 bases, J shed 3 bases, and the junction held 5 bases outside the gene matches.

The chain carries TRBV4-2 and TRBJ2-2; the D is unclear. Deletions cut 0 bases from V and 6 bases from J, with 8 bases between. CDR3 length: 14 amino acids. The germline V gene has CDR1 LGHNA and CDR2 YNFKEQ. The CDR3, as DNA: TGTGCCAGCAGCCAAGATCCCGTCGCCGGGGAGCTGTTTTTT. Translating gives CASSQDPVAGELFF.

This chain joins TRBV2 and TRBJ2-5; tentative D call: TRBD2 (6 bases). The CDR3 is 15 residues long. Germline V gives CDR1 SNHLY, CDR2 FYNNEI. Trimming stripped 5 bases from V and 4 bases from J, with 17 bases between. In DNA form, the CDR3 reads TGTGCCAGCAGTTTTCAGACCAGGCGGGGAGAGACCCAGTACTTC. Translation gives CASSFQTRRGETQYF.

This clone was counted only a few times. This chain links TRBV10-3 with TRBJ2-1; 7 bases agree with TRBD1. From germline, CDR1 is ENHRY and CDR2 SYGVKD. V dropped 3 bases and J dropped 0; count of bases not matched to a gene: 5. CDR3 length equals 16 residues. The CDR3 nucleotides read TGTGCCATCAGTGAACAGGGGCGATTCTCCTACAATGAGCAGTTCTTC. As protein: CAISEQGRFSYNEQFF.

In its sample, this clone was seen once. The chain links TRBV5-1 to TRBJ1-1, with D maybe TRBD1 (6 bases). V lost 4 bases, J lost 3 bases, and 16 bases lay in between. The CDR3 is 15 amino acids. Looked up from germline, CDR1 is SGHRS and CDR2 is YFSETQ. CDR3 residues: CASSPWGGTDTEAFF. CDR3 in DNA: TGCGCCAGCAGCCCGTGGGGGGGCACGGACACTGAAGCTTTCTTT.

Concerning this clone itself: The junction differs from germline at one of its ends, possibly a read error. J is TRBJ2-6 and V is TRBV4-3; 9 positions match TRBD1. The CDR3 has 19 amino acids. CDR1 is LGHNA, CDR2 YSLEER, per germline. CDR3 residues: CASSSGPGQGLSGANGLTF. The CDR3, as DNA: TGCGCCAGCAGCTCTGGGCCGGGACAGGGACTCTCTGGGGCCAACGGCCTGACTTTC.

The chain links TRBV18 to TRBJ1-2; D is unresolved. Trimming cost V 2 bases and J 1 base, with 8 bases left between them. The CDR3 covers 14 residues. The germline gives CDR1 KGHSH, CDR2 LQKENI. The CDR3 reads CASSPNLVNYGYTF. CDR3 DNA: TGTGCCAGCTCACCAAATCTTGTTAACTATGGCTACACCTTC.

CDR3 protein: CASSLVGGGEQYF. The CDR3 DNA follows: TGCGCCAGCAGCTTGGTAGGGGGCGGCGAGCAGTACTTC. V is TRBV5-1 and J is TRBJ2-7, with 7 bases lining up with TRBD1. The J segment lost 6 bases and the V segment lost 0 bases, leaving 3 bases of the junction unmatched. This CDR3 has 13 amino acids. Per the germline V gene, CDR1 is SGHRS and CDR2 is YFSETQ.

This sequence joins TRBV9 and TRBJ2-6; 8 bases fit TRBD2. The CDR3 is 18 residues long. The germline gives CDR1 SGDLS, CDR2 YYNGEE. V shed 3 bases, J shed 0 bases, and the junction held 8 bases outside the gene matches. CDR3 sequence reads: CASSGLAGRDSGANVLTF. DNA of the CDR3: TGTGCCAGCAGCGGGTTAGCGGGAAGGGACTCTGGGGCCAACGTCCTGACTTTC.